The 14 T cell receptor beta chains reported below all come from one sample, sequenced in a study of blood T cells in healthy people across ages. The authors ran a second PCR of 7 to 11 cycles using a sample-barcoded 5' primer and a J-beta primer mix. TCRdb called the 5' RACE reads again in MiXCR, with one record for every CDR3 protein. The sample has roughly 1,300,000 distinct CDR3 sequences; approximately 60% are singletons. Sequencing input: blood. The source of these receptors is a man between 18 and 35 years old in good health.

Notes on this clonotype: One end of the junction is discordant with germline, which a read error may explain. V and J are TRBV6-2 or TRBV6-3 and TRBJ1-4; D gene uncertain. Per germline, CDR1 MNHEY and CDR2 SVGEGT. The CDR3 totals 14 residues. CDR3: CASSRSSRNGKLFF. The DNA of the CDR3 is TGTGCCAGCAGCCGATCCAGCCGTAATGGAAAACTGTTTTTT.

The gene calls are TRBV12-3 or TRBV12-4 and TRBJ1-1; unclear D gene. V lost 7 bases to trimming and J lost 0 bases, with 9 bases between them. The CDR3 runs to 13 residues. CDR3 in amino acids: CASMGQMNTEAFF. For the CDR3, the DNA is TGTGCCAGCATGGGTCAGATGAACACTGAAGCTTTCTTT.

This clonotype was seen a handful of times. The J gene is TRBJ2-5, the V gene TRBV28; TRBD2 agrees at 9 bases. This CDR3 spans 14 amino acids. Germline CDR1 and CDR2: MDHEN and SYDVKM. V trimming: 4 bases; J trimming: 1 base; junction bases outside the gene matches: 1. This CDR3 is CASSSTSGQETQYF. CDR3 bases: TGTGCCAGCAGTTCGACTAGCGGCCAAGAGACCCAGTACTTC. The full variable domain, its missing parts supplied by reference TRBV28 and TRBJ2-5, is DVKVTQSSRYLVKRTGEKVFLECVQDMDHENMFWYRQDPGLGLRLIYFSYDVKMKEKGDIPEGYSVSREKKERFSLILESASTNQTSMYLCASSSTSGQETQYFGPGTRLLVL.

The chain has TRBV9 and TRBJ2-2; 9 bases map to TRBD2. Trimming cost V 0 bases and J 3 bases; bases outside gene matches: 0. Germline CDR1 SGDLS, CDR2 YYNGEE. The CDR3 is made up of 15 amino acids. The CDR3 sequence is CASSVVAGDTGELFF. As DNA, the CDR3 is TGTGCCAGCAGCGTAGTAGCGGGAGACACCGGGGAGCTGTTTTTT.

The chain employs TRBV4-1 and TRBJ2-7; D gene uncertain. The CDR3 has 15 residues. Trimming removed 2 bases at V and 3 bases at J, with 14 bases between. Germline V gene lookup returns CDR1 MGHRA and CDR2 YSYEKL. CDR3 nucleotide sequence: TGCGCCAGCAGCCAATTGAGAGGCAGCCTCTACGAGCAGTACTTC. It yields the protein CASSQLRGSLYEQYF.

This rearrangement joins TRBV15 to TRBJ1-2; D gene ambiguous. This CDR3 has 14 residues. Germline CDR1 is LNHNV and CDR2 is YYDKDF (reference sequence). V lost 0 bases and J lost 5, with 10 bases in between. The CDR3 sequence is CATSRDRRQYGYTF. In nucleotides, the CDR3 is TGTGCCACCAGCAGAGATCGCAGGCAATATGGCTACACCTTC.

The sample holds one count of this clonotype. Here the CDR3 DNA reads TGTGCCAGCAGCGAAGGCGGGAGACCGAACTACAATGAGCAGTTCTTC. This codes for CASSEGGRPNYNEQFF. The V gene is TRBV27, the J gene TRBJ2-1; 7 bases fit TRBD2. The CDR3 loop spans 16 amino acids. Trimming removed 6 bases from V and 3 bases from J; junction bases left unmatched: 11. Germline CDR1 and CDR2: MNHEY and SMNVEV (reference sequence).

A few counts support this clonotype. The chain uses TRBV14 and TRBJ2-7, with TRBD2 matching 10 bases. Trimming took 2 bases from V and 4 from J; bases not matched to a gene: 2. The germline V gene encodes CDR1 SGHDN and CDR2 FVKESK. This CDR3 has 14 residues. The chain's CDR3 is CASSQLAGAYEQYF. For the CDR3, the DNA is TGTGCCAGCAGCCAACTAGCGGGAGCTTACGAGCAGTACTTC.

The chain links TRBV29-1 to TRBJ2-5, with TRBD1 identical over 9 bases. The J call may be incorrect, as the DNA end agrees better with TRBJ2-7. This CDR3 has 13 amino acids. In germline, CDR1 is SQVTM, CDR2 ANQGSEA. This CDR3 reads CSVETGGDDEQYF. The CDR3 DNA reads TGCAGCGTCGAGACAGGGGGGGACGACGAGCAGTACTTC.

The chain uses TRBV7-8 and TRBJ2-7, with 7 bases lining up with TRBD1. The CDR3 consists of 16 residues. V shed 6 bases, J shed 4 bases, and the junction held 15 bases outside the gene matches. Germline CDR1 SGHVS, CDR2 FQNEAQ. The CDR3 nucleotides read TGTGCCAGCAGGAGGGGGCCCGGGACAGATAATTACGAGCAGTACTTC. Its protein is CASRRGPGTDNYEQYF.

This clonotype appeared a few times. The gene calls are TRBV28 and TRBJ1-1; 9 bases map to TRBD1. The CDR3 has 15 amino acids. V dropped 6 bases and J dropped 5; count of bases not matched to a gene: 10. Looked up from germline, CDR1 is MDHEN and CDR2 is SYDVKM. The DNA for the CDR3 is TGTGCCAGCAGGCTTCCGGGACAGGGAGGTACTGAAGCTTTCTTT. Translation gives CASRLPGQGGTEAFF.

This clonotype was observed a few times. The chain couples TRBV11-2 to TRBJ1-2; TRBD1 agrees at 10 bases. CDR3 size: 15 residues. Looked up from germline, CDR1 is SGHAT and CDR2 is FQNNGV. After removal of 4 bases from V and 3 bases from J, the junction contained 5 bases not matched to a gene. CDR3 region: CASSSTGTGDYGYTF. CDR3 coding DNA: TGTGCCAGCAGCTCAACCGGGACAGGGGACTATGGCTACACCTTC.

The chain recombines TRBV27 with TRBJ2-2; 13 bases map to TRBD2. The V gene's germline CDR1 is MNHEY and CDR2 SMNVEV (reference sequence). The CDR3 has 15 residues. V lost 6 bases and J lost 6; bases outside the gene matches: 4. The CDR3 reads CASRELAGGAGELFF. For the CDR3, the DNA is TGTGCCAGCAGGGAACTAGCGGGAGGGGCCGGGGAGCTGTTTTTT.

Only a few counts were recorded for this clonotype. Here the CDR3 reads CSARSRLAIYEQYF. In DNA form, the CDR3 reads TGCAGTGCTAGGTCGCGGCTAGCGATTTACGAGCAGTACTTC. The chain links TRBV20-1 to TRBJ2-7, with D perhaps TRBD2 (6 bases). CDR1 is DFQATT, CDR2 SNEGSKA, per germline (reference sequence). V was trimmed by 3 bases and J by 4 bases, leaving 16 bases between them. CDR3 length: 14 amino acids.